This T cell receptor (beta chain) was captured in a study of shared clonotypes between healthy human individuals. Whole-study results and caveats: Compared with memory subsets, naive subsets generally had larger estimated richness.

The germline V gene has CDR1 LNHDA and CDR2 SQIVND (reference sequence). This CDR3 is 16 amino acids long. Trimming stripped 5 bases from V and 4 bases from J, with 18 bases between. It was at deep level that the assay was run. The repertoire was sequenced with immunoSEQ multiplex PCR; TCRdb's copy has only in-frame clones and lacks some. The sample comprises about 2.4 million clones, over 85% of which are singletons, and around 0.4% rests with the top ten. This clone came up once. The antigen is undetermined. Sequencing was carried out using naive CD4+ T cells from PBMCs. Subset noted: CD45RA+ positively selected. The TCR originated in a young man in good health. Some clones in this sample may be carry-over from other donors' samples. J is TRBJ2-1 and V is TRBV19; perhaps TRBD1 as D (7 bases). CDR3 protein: CASSPSAQGGYNEQFF. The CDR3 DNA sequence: TGTGCCAGTAGTCCCTCGGCTCAGGGGGGTTACAATGAGCAGTTCTTC.